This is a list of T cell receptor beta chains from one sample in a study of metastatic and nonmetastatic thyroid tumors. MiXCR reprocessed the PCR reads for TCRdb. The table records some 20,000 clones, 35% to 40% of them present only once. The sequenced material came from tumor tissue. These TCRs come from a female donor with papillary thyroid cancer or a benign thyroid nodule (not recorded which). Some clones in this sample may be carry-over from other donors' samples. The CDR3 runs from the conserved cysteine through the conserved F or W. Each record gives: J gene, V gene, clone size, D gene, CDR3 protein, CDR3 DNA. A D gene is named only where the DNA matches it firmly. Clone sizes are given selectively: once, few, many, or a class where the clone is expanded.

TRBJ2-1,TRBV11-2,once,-,CASSLEGGQFF,TGTGCCAGCAGCTTAGAGGGCGGACAGTTCTTC
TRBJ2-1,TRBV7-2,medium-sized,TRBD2,CASSWDYYNEQFF,TGTGCCAGCAGCTGGGACTATTACAATGAGCAGTTCTTC
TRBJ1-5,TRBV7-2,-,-,CASSLIGNSNQPQHF,TGTGCCAGCAGCTTGATAGGGAATAGCAATCAGCCCCAGCATTTT
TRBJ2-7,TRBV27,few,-,CASSLSGVGEQYF,TGTGCCAGCAGTTTATCCGGGGTAGGCGAGCAGTACTTC
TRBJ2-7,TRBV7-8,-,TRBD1,CASSLAGQGYEQYF,TGTGCCAGCAGCTTAGCGGGACAGGGGTACGAGCAGTACTTC
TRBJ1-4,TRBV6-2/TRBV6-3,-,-,CASSSIERTDNEKLFF,TGTGCCAGCAGTTCCATTGAACGGACTGATAATGAAAAACTGTTTTTT
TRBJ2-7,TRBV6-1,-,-,CASSATGDPFYEQYF,TGTGCCAGCAGTGCTACAGGAGACCCTTTCTATGAGCAGTACTTC
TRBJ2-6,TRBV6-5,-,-,CASSYGTPTSGANVLTF,TGTGCCAGCAGTTACGGGACACCAACCTCTGGGGCCAACGTCCTGACTTTC
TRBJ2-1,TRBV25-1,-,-,CASSEYRQGQFF,TGTGCCAGCAGTGAATATCGTCAAGGGCAGTTCTTC
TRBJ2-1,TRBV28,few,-,CASRTGTNNEQFF,TGTGCCAGCAGAACCGGGACGAACAATGAGCAGTTCTTC
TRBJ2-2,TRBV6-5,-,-,CASSFYPGRGELFF,TGTGCCAGCAGTTTTTACCCGGGGCGAGGGGAGCTGTTTTTT
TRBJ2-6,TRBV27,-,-,CASSWDSGANVLTF,TGTGCCAGCAGTTGGGACTCTGGGGCCAACGTCCTGACTTTC
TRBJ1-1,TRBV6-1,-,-,CASRITEEAFF,TGTGCCAGCAGAATAACAGAAGAAGCTTTCTTT
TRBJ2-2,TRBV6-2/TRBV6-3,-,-,CASSYSRVGGERPRDTGELFF,TGTGCCAGCAGTTACTCGAGAGTTGGAGGGGAACGACCCCGAGACACCGGGGAGCTGTTTTTT
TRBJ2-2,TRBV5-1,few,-,CASSPKTVTGELFF,TGCGCCAGCAGTCCAAAGACGGTCACCGGGGAGCTGTTTTTT
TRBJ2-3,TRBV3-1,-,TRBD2,CASSHSSGMEDTQYF,TGTGCCAGCAGCCATAGTAGCGGGATGGAAGATACGCAGTATTTT
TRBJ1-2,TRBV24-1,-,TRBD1,CATSEWDRNYGYTF,TGTGCCACCAGTGAGTGGGACAGGAACTATGGCTACACCTTC
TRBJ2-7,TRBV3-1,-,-,CASSQDRAAPDEQYF,TGTGCCAGCAGCCAAGACAGAGCAGCGCCTGACGAGCAGTACTTC
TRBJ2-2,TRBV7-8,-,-,CASSLRETGELFF,TGTGCCAGCAGCTTACGGGAGACCGGGGAGCTGTTTTTT
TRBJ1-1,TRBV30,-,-,CAWLGQGKAEAFF,TGTGCCTGGCTCGGGCAGGGCAAGGCTGAAGCTTTCTTT
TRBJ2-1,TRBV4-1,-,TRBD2,CASSQDPASGNYNEQFF,TGCGCCAGCAGCCAAGATCCCGCTAGCGGGAATTACAATGAGCAGTTCTTC
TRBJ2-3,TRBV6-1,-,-,CASSPSLGTDTQYF,TGTGCCAGCAGCCCCTCCTTAGGCACAGATACGCAGTATTTT
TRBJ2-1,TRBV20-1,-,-,CSARVPTGSYNEQFF,TGCAGTGCTAGAGTCCCAACGGGCTCCTACAATGAGCAGTTCTTC